The clone carrying this T cell receptor beta chain turned up a few times. Its antigen remains unknown. cDNA carried unique molecular identifiers, and a universal primer site was added by template switching. TCRdb used MiXCR to reprocess the 5' RACE reads, holding one entry per CDR3 protein. Of 500,000 to 600,000 distinct CDR3 sequences in the sample, less than 25% were seen once. This entry comes from a study of identical twins. Regarding the study as a whole: Reduced insertions were recorded for abundant cord blood beta clonotypes, with no such pattern in memory repertoires.

The CDR3 totals 15 residues. Germline trimming cut 2 bases from V and 5 bases from J; bases unmatched to any gene: 6. Germline V gene data show CDR1 as SGHRS and CDR2 as YFSETQ. The data were also submitted as part of a second study, on T cells expressing NK-cell markers. That study reports: Sequenced donors, eight in total, included seven who were HCMV-seropositive and one who was seronegative. As a fraction of CD8+ T cells, dominant NKG2C+ clonotypes reached about 1.0-7.0% in about six donors.

The rearrangement joins TRBV5-1 to TRBJ2-1; TRBD1 aligns across 8 bases. The sequence was obtained from a young woman in good health. Sequencing was performed on CD4+ T cells sorted from blood. The CDR3 DNA sequence: TGCGCCAGCAGCTTAAGGACAGGGCCCCACAATGAGCAGTTCTTC. Translated, it gives CASSLRTGPHNEQFF.